A single TCR beta chain is shown here with its context. Its antigen is unknown. No base quality information exists; no much larger clone differs at one position. The data were obtained in a study of blood T cell repertoires in COVID-19 (dated by TCRdb to between 2020 and 2021). About the study as a whole: The collaborator samples originated in the United States, Italy and Spain and spanned the acute and convalescent phases of COVID-19. The prospective study material was composed of cDNA or gDNA derived from T cells, B-cell-depleted T cells, or PBMCs. Subjects who had been exposed to COVID-19, were actively infected with it, or had recovered from it provided the deeply sampled blood TCRbeta repertoires that made up the dataset. A freely available public database, intended as a resource for researchers studying the immune response to SARS-CoV-2, is where the repertoires were released. Samples were obtained from the ongoing ImmuneRACE study (first 160 participants) and from over 1,000 subjects provided by 6 global collaborators. Sample metadata almost always included a de-identified subject ID, COVID-19 status, age in years and sex. Where available, HLA class I and class II types were obtained from metadata supplied by the sample provider rather than from assay-based typing. General conclusions and limits of the study: The quantity of clinical and demographic metadata differed by source and by participant and was supplied without curation.

The germline V gene provides CDR1 SGHTA and CDR2 FQGNSA. The CDR3 spans 15 residues, from the cysteine through the phenylalanine. Just the 45-base CDR3 DNA is kept, in frame starting at base 1. Clipping removes 5 bases from V and 7 bases from J, with 10 as the unmatched junction base count. TCRbeta CDR3 regions were amplified from genomic DNA by means of the immunoSEQ Assay, a bias-controlled multiplex PCR. The original pipeline was this. Nucleated cell counts per sample were estimated from amplification of reference gene primers within the assay. To quantify the absolute abundance of each unique TCRbeta CDR3 rearrangement, sequence reads were collapsed and filtered. For each sample, productive Simpson clonality was calculated as the square root of Simpson's diversity index over productive rearrangements. Here the immuneACCESS table is served through TCRdb, limited to in-frame sequences with V and J called. Missing clones are a known gap in these copies; in checked studies unresolved V genes cover under half, and the rest lacks a known reason. The DNA was the basis for D and trimming; V, J and clone size are from that table. In this sample the table shows 250,000 to 350,000 clones, 65% to 85% of which occur a single time. About 1.6% of the sample lies in the top ten.

In Seattle, one collaborating source enrolled patients while the infection was active and tracked those patients longitudinally over the course of disease. Collaborating institutions collected whole blood in K2EDTA tubes following their own protocols. For TCRbeta analysis, collaborators shipped samples in one of three forms: frozen whole blood, isolated PBMCs, or DNA extracted from either of those sample types. Sample: peripheral blood. The chain uses TRBV7-2 and TRBJ2-1, and 8 junction bases match TRBD1. The TCR sequence derives from a human donor with COVID-19, enrolled during active disease. The donor label of this sample is uncertain. The nucleotide sequence is TGTGCCAGCAGCAGAAGCCCTACAGGGGGGAATGAGCAGTTCTTC. Its amino acids are CASSRSPTGGNEQFF.